This T cell receptor (beta chain) was profiled in a study of blood T cell repertoires in COVID-19. Residents of 24 US areas, aged about 18 to 89 years, made up the participants. Cohorts were determined from participant-reported clinical history. Donors in Cohort 3 counted as recovered after two negative PCRs, clearance, or symptom resolution. Original processing methods: Reference gene primer amplification yielded estimated nucleated cell counts. Measured with immunoSEQ multiplex PCR; TCRdb has only the in-frame clones, and not every one. V and J calls plus clone size are reproduced from that table; the DNA served to infer D and trimming. The data show about 310,000 clones, 75% to 90% seen once. Per the germline V gene, CDR1 is LNHDA and CDR2 is SQIVND (reference sequence). The CDR3 extends over 16 amino acids. V was shortened by 1 base and J by 6 bases, with 16 bases between the two germline ends.

The rearrangement joins TRBV19 to TRBJ2-1, with D perhaps TRBD1 (5 bases). The TCR originated in a woman between 40 and 55 years old who had recovered from COVID-19. Sequenced: PBMCs or T cells enriched from blood (not recorded which). The CDR3 nucleotides are TGTGCCAGTAGTATAGGTGGAAATAAAAGGGGCAATGAGCAGTTCTTC. Protein: CASSIGGNKRGNEQFF.